One sample yielded the 27 T cell receptor beta chains listed below, sequenced in a study of T-cell memory formation after mild COVID-19. TCRdb recomputed calls from the 5' RACE reads with MiXCR, one row per CDR3 protein. This sample has 470,000 or so distinct CDR3 sequences, with around a sixth found just once. Sample: PBMCs or a T cell subset sorted from them (not recorded which). The receptors here all came from an adult woman who had mild COVID-19 (a few samples of this study predate the infection). Cell type and time point are not known.

This sequence joins TRBV20-1 and TRBJ1-3, with 9 nucleotides matching TRBD1. V lost 5 bases and J lost 2; bases outside the gene matches: 4. CDR3 length: 14 residues. Looked up from germline, CDR1 is DFQATT and CDR2 is SNEGSKA (reference sequence). In DNA, the CDR3 is TGCAGTGCTTATACAGGGGGCGCTGGAAACACCATATATTTT. As protein: CSAYTGGAGNTIYF.

This clonotype has a handful of counts. This chain uses TRBV5-1 with TRBJ2-1; 7 bases fit TRBD2. This CDR3 has 13 residues. The germline V gene encodes CDR1 SGHRS and CDR2 YFSETQ. Unmatched junction bases numbered 4, after V lost 0 bases and J lost 10 bases. The CDR3 DNA sequence: TGCGCCAGCAGCTTGGGACTAGCTTCCGAGCAGTTCTTC. Its translation is CASSLGLASEQFF.

The V and J genes are TRBV7-8 and TRBJ2-2; 11 bases are a match to TRBD2. The CDR3 extends over 18 amino acids. Losses at the gene ends were 1 base for V and 0 bases for J; bases not matched to a gene: 4. Germline V gene sequence: CDR1 SGHVS, CDR2 FQNEAQ. The CDR3 nucleotides read TGTGCCAGCAGCTTAGTACTAGCGGGGGCCTCGAACACCGGGGAGCTGTTTTTT. It specifies CASSLVLAGASNTGELFF.

This chain connects TRBV3-1 to TRBJ2-2; D perhaps matches TRBD2 (5 bases). Trimming removed 5 bases from V and 9 bases from J, with 10 bases in between. This CDR3 contains 12 residues. Germline CDR1 and CDR2: LGHDT and YNNKEL (reference sequence). In DNA, the CDR3 is TGTGCCAGCAGCAGAGGGTATCGGGAGCTGTTTTTT. Translation: CASSRGYRELFF.

This rearrangement joins TRBV15 to TRBJ2-3; TRBD2 matches at 8 bases. The CDR3 loop spans 18 amino acids. Trimming removed 0 bases from V and 2 bases from J; junction bases left unmatched: 10. CDR1 is LNHNV and CDR2 is YYDKDF in the germline V gene (reference sequence). CDR3 in DNA: TGTGCCACCAGCAGAGAACTCTTGCAGCGGGGGTCCACAGATACGCAGTATTTT. Amino acid sequence: CATSRELLQRGSTDTQYF. Together with reference TRBV15 and TRBJ2-3, the CDR3 gives the full variable domain: DAMVIQNPRYQVTQFGKPVTLSCSQTLNHNVMYWYQQKSSQAPKLLFHYYDKDFNNEADTPDNFQSRRPNTSFCFLDIRSPGLGDTAMYLCATSRELLQRGSTDTQYFGPGTRLTVL.

This rearrangement joins TRBV20-1 to TRBJ2-2; TRBD2 is a possible D gene (5 bases). The CDR3 runs to 15 residues. The V gene's germline CDR1 is DFQATT and CDR2 SNEGSKA (reference sequence). Trimming took off 0 bases at V and 0 bases at J, with 8 bases between the two ends. This CDR3 is CSARDGLTNTGELFF. For the CDR3, the DNA is TGCAGTGCTAGAGATGGACTGACGAACACCGGGGAGCTGTTTTTT.

This clonotype came up many times. The rearrangement links TRBV7-3 to TRBJ2-2; a possible D gene is TRBD1 (6 bases). The CDR3 consists of 16 residues. V lost 1 base, J lost 4 bases, and 13 bases lay in between. Germline assignment: CDR1 SGHTA and CDR2 FQGTGA. The CDR3 bases are TGTGCCAGCAGCTTAAGTGGCCAGGGGTCCACCGGGGAGCTGTTTTTT. This codes for CASSLSGQGSTGELFF.

The chain is built from TRBV3-1 and TRBJ2-1, with 8 bases identical to TRBD2. With 6 bases clipped from V and 8 bases from J, the junction kept 3 bases outside the gene matches. The CDR3 covers 12 residues. Germline CDR1 reads LGHDT; CDR2 reads YNNKEL (reference sequence). The CDR3, as DNA: TGTGCCAGCAGTCGTAGCGGGGATGAGCAGTTCTTC. Residues: CASSRSGDEQFF.

The sample holds a few counts of this clonotype. The J gene is TRBJ1-6, the V gene TRBV14, with TRBD1 matching over 7 bases. This CDR3 has 13 amino acids. From germline, CDR1 is SGHDN and CDR2 FVKESK. V lost 4 bases and J lost 11; bases outside the gene matches: 5. CDR3 nucleotide sequence: TGTGCCAGCAGCCCTCAAACAGGGGCACCCCTCCACTTT. Encoded protein: CASSPQTGAPLHF.

This sequence joins TRBV4-1 and TRBJ2-1; 7 bases match TRBD1. CDR1 MGHRA and CDR2 YSYEKL come from the germline V gene. V trimming: 1 base; J trimming: 5 bases; junction bases outside the gene matches: 8. The CDR3 spans 16 residues. CDR3 region: CASSQATGTTNNEQFF. The CDR3 coding sequence is TGCGCCAGCAGCCAAGCGACAGGGACGACGAACAATGAGCAGTTCTTC.

In its sample, this clonotype was seen many times. The V and J genes are TRBV25-1 and TRBJ2-7, with unresolved D. V lost 7 bases, J lost 5 bases, and 12 bases lay in between. Per germline, CDR1 MGHDK and CDR2 SYGVNS. This CDR3 is 12 amino acids long. CDR3 protein: CASTETGDEQYF. As DNA, the CDR3 is TGTGCCAGCACCGAGACTGGGGACGAGCAGTACTTC.

This clonotype was seen only once. This chain joins TRBV30 and TRBJ2-2; possible D gene TRBD2, 6 bases. Trimming left V 4 bases short and J 8 bases short, with 14 bases between. This CDR3 has 13 amino acids. Germline V gene data show CDR1 as GTSNPN and CDR2 as SVGIG (reference sequence). CDR3 sequence reads: CAWMRGLRGELFF. DNA for the CDR3: TGTGCCTGGATGCGGGGCCTCAGGGGGGAGCTGTTTTTT. Drawing the rest from reference TRBV30 and TRBJ2-2, the complete variable domain is SQTIHQWPATLVQPVGSPLSLECTVEGTSNPNLYWYRQAAGRGLQLLFYSVGIGQISSEVPQNLSASRPQDRQFILSSKKLLLSDSGFYLCAWMRGLRGELFFGEGSRLTVL.

This clonotype was observed a handful of times. The gene calls are TRBV29-1 and TRBJ2-2, with 9 nucleotides matching TRBD1. Germline V gene data show CDR1 as SQVTM and CDR2 as ANQGSEA. The CDR3 consists of 14 residues. The junction had 3 bases not matched to a gene; V was cut back by 5 bases and J by 2 bases. The CDR3 region has the DNA TGCAGCGTTCAACAGGGGGCTAACACCGGGGAGCTGTTTTTT. Protein product: CSVQQGANTGELFF.

The rearrangement joins TRBV27 to TRBJ1-2, with D possibly TRBD1 on 5 matching bases. CDR3 size: 11 residues. Per germline, CDR1 MNHEY and CDR2 SMNVEV (reference sequence). Trimming pared 10 bases from V and 4 bases from J, leaving 10 bases between. CDR3 in amino acids: CATRQGYGYTF. Written as DNA, the CDR3 is TGTGCCACTCGTCAGGGCTATGGCTACACCTTC.

The gene calls are TRBV6-6 and TRBJ2-5; 10 nucleotides align to TRBD2. The CDR3 extends over 14 amino acids. The germline CDR1 and CDR2 sequences are MNHNY and SVGAGI (reference sequence). V shed 6 bases and J 3 bases; nucleotides not matched to a gene: 4. CDR3 in DNA: TGTGCCAGCAGGGAGCGGGGGGGCAAAGAGACCCAGTACTTC. The encoded protein is CASRERGGKETQYF.

There are many counts of this clonotype. This sequence joins TRBV5-6 and TRBJ2-7; 7 nucleotides line up with TRBD1. Germline V CDR1 and CDR2: SGHDT, YYEEEE. Trimming removed 3 bases from V and 6 bases from J; junction bases left unmatched: 15. The CDR3 extends over 16 amino acids. The CDR3 nucleotides read TGTGCCAGCAGCTCCCTAGGACAGGCGATTCCTGTCGAGCAGTACTTC. This encodes CASSSLGQAIPVEQYF.

This clonotype was counted only a few times. The chain links TRBV9 to TRBJ1-1, with D perhaps matching TRBD1 (5 bases). The CDR3 loop spans 14 amino acids. Trimming removed 0 bases from V and 6 bases from J, with 12 bases in between. Germline values: CDR1 SGDLS, CDR2 YYNGEE. CDR3 sequence: CASSVAIGASEAFF. CDR3 coding DNA: TGTGCCAGCAGCGTAGCTATAGGGGCCTCTGAAGCTTTCTTT.

There are a few counts of this clonotype. The chain is built from TRBV7-3 and TRBJ1-1; D is ambiguous. Trimming pared 3 bases from V and 3 bases from J, leaving 8 bases between. CDR3 length equals 13 residues. CDR1 is SGHTA, CDR2 FQGTGA, per germline. The CDR3 protein is CASSFDTDTEAFF. The CDR3 coding sequence is TGTGCCAGCAGCTTTGATACGGACACTGAAGCTTTCTTT.

This rearrangement joins TRBV2 to TRBJ1-2, with 9 bases that match TRBD1. The CDR3 is 16 amino acids. Trimming took 0 bases from V and 8 from J; bases not matched to a gene: 10. CDR1 and CDR2 (germline): SNHLY, FYNNEI. In DNA form, the CDR3 reads TGTGCCAGCAGTGAAGCGATTCTGGGGACAGGGAACGGCTACACCTTC. Its protein product is CASSEAILGTGNGYTF.

This clonotype was detected ten times or more. This chain links TRBV6-5 with TRBJ1-4; D is uncertain. Trimming stripped 0 bases from V and 7 bases from J, with 9 bases between. Looked up from germline, CDR1 is MNHEY and CDR2 is SVGAGI. The CDR3 contains 14 residues. This chain's CDR3 is CASSYSGRSEKLFF. CDR3 coding DNA: TGTGCCAGCAGTTACTCGGGGAGATCTGAAAAACTGTTTTTT.

The V call is TRBV25-1, the J call TRBJ2-7; D possibly matches TRBD1 or TRBD2 (6 bases each). Germline V gene data show CDR1 as MGHDK and CDR2 as SYGVNS. V was shortened by 5 bases and J by 4 bases, with 18 bases between the two germline ends. CDR3 size: 15 residues. CDR3 DNA sequence: TGTGCCAGCAGTCGTCGTAGAGGGGGGAGGTACGAGCAGTACTTC. Its protein is CASSRRRGGRYEQYF.

This chain uses TRBV7-6 with TRBJ2-5; 7 bases are a match to TRBD1. The CDR3 spans 12 residues. J gave up 5 bases and V 6 bases, and 3 bases lay outside the gene matches. Germline values: CDR1 SGHVS, CDR2 FNYEAQ. In DNA form, the CDR3 reads TGTGCCAGCAGGGGGACAGACGAGACCCAGTACTTC. Translating it yields CASRGTDETQYF. The entire variable domain, with the rest obtained from reference TRBV7-6 and TRBJ2-5, is as follows: GAGVSQSPRYKVTKRGQDVALRCDPISGHVSLYWYRQALGQGPEFLTYFNYEAQQDKSGLPNDRFSAERPEGSISTLTIQRTEQRDSAMYRCASRGTDETQYFGPGTRLLVL.

A few counts support this clonotype. The chain combines TRBV27 with TRBJ2-7; D may correspond to TRBD1 or TRBD2 (5 bases each). Germline assignment: CDR1 MNHEY and CDR2 SMNVEV (reference sequence). The CDR3 has 13 residues. The germline V and J ends were trimmed by 10 bases and 3 bases, with 16 bases remaining between them. The CDR3 sequence: CATSTGPIYEQYF. The CDR3 DNA reads TGTGCCACCTCGACGGGACCTATCTACGAGCAGTACTTC.

At least ten counts were recorded for this clonotype. The chain uses TRBV20-1 and TRBJ2-7, with D possibly TRBD1 on 6 matching bases. CDR3 length equals 15 residues. Trimming removed 0 bases from V and 2 bases from J, with 14 bases in between. The germline V gene encodes CDR1 DFQATT and CDR2 SNEGSKA (reference sequence). The CDR3 nucleotides read TGCAGTGCTAGAGAAGGGGGACAAAACACCTACGAGCAGTACTTC. This translates into CSAREGGQNTYEQYF.

V and J are TRBV6-6 and TRBJ1-3; D unclear. The CDR3 has 15 amino acids. Germline loops: CDR1 MNHNY, CDR2 SVGAGI (reference sequence). V was pared by 2 bases and J by 0 bases, with 8 bases between. This CDR3 is CASSYPGPSGNTIYF. The CDR3 DNA is TGTGCCAGCAGTTACCCCGGACCCTCTGGAAACACCATATATTTT.

This clonotype was counted only a few times. The chain combines TRBV7-2 with TRBJ1-2; D remains unclear. This CDR3 has 13 residues. Between the trimmed V and J ends, which lost 4 bases and 4 bases, there was a span of 10 bases. Germline V lookup: CDR1 SGHTA, CDR2 FQGNSA. This CDR3 is CASSSGRIYGYTF. In nucleotides, the CDR3 is TGTGCCAGCAGCTCCGGACGGATCTATGGCTACACCTTC.

This clonotype was observed once. The chain recombines TRBV5-1 with TRBJ2-1; 10 nucleotides line up with TRBD1. J lost 7 bases, V lost 1 base, and 8 bases had no gene match. CDR1 and CDR2 (germline): SGHRS, YFSETQ. The CDR3 runs 16 residues. CDR3 DNA: TGCGCCAGCAGCTTGTACCGACAGGGGGCGGGAAATGAGCAGTTCTTC. This gives the protein CASSLYRQGAGNEQFF.